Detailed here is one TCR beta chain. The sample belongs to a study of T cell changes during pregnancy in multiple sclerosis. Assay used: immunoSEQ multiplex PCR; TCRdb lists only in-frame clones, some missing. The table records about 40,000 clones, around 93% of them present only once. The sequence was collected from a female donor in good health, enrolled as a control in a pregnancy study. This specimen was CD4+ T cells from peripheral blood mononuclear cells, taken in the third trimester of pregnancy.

The CDR3, as DNA: TGTGCCAGCAGTGGGGGGACTGTTGAGCAGTACTTC. It specifies CASSGGTVEQYF. This sequence joins TRBV25-1 and TRBJ2-7, with TRBD2 as a possible D gene (6 bases). Germline V gene data show CDR1 as MGHDK and CDR2 as SYGVNS. The CDR3 runs 12 residues. V gave up 4 bases and J gave up 7 bases, with 11 bases separating them.